This T cell receptor (beta chain) appears in the sequencing data of a study of cytomegalovirus exposure and HLA in healthy donors. Overall study: Earlier sequencing of some 170 million T cells yielded fewer than 140 million unique TCR beta sequences.

Looked up from germline, CDR1 is SQVTM and CDR2 is ANQGSEA. The CDR3 length is 12 residues. The study, taken as a whole, reports: Segments of the TCR beta V type were, in most cases, productive about 87% or about 30% of the time in an earlier analysis. TRBV6-2, TRBV6-3 and some other V segments were excluded as indistinguishable.

Of note for this clone: Its antigen is as yet unknown. The junction departs from the called germline gene at one end, perhaps through a read error.

The PCR was carried out with 60 Vbeta primers and 13 Jbeta primers. In the authors' workflow: The authors later counted about 80 million unique TCR beta chains, 9 million to 12 million of them shared. Sequencing used immunoSEQ multiplex PCR; TCRdb keeps in-frame clones, though not all of them. The V and J calls and clone size are taken from that table; D and trimming were inferred from the DNA. The sample consists of about 170,000 clones, 75% to 80% of them appearing once. The sample consisted of PBMCs. The chain has TRBV29-1 and TRBJ2-6; TRBD1 is a possible D gene (5 bases). The TCR comes from a middle-aged man in good health and CMV-seropositive. The CDR3 protein is CSATSGANGLTF. CDR3 in DNA: TGCAGCGCGACCTCTGGGGCCAACGGCCTGACTTTC.